The source of this T cell receptor (beta chain) is a study of T-cell memory formation after mild COVID-19. Overall study findings and caveats: Mainly in CM and EM were contracting CD4+ clones; CD8+ were in EMRA.

This clonotype was counted a few times. Its target is not known. Germline CDR1 is LGHDT and CDR2 is YNNKEL (reference sequence). The CDR3 is made up of 14 amino acids. V lost 1 base to trimming and J lost 1 base, with 6 bases between them. Each CDR3 protein gets one entry after TCRdb re-called the 5' RACE reads with MiXCR. The data hold fewer than 350,000 distinct CDR3 sequences, with roughly 15% observed a single time. Sample: PBMCs or a T cell subset sorted from them (not recorded which). The gene calls are TRBV3-1 and TRBJ2-3, with D possibly matching TRBD2 (5 bases). The TCR comes from a man between 18 and 29 years old who had mild COVID-19 (a few samples of this study predate the infection). Cell type and time point are not known. The CDR3 loop reads CASSQAAGTDTQYF. DNA of the CDR3: TGTGCCAGCAGCCAAGCAGCGGGCACAGATACGCAGTATTTT.